The clone carrying this T cell receptor (beta chain) was counted a few times. The data originate from a study of blood T cell repertoires in COVID-19. The wider study: PBMCs, B-cell-depleted T cells, or T cells were the source of the cDNA or gDNA that made up the material.

As handled by the study authors: Amplified reference gene primers provided the basis for estimating nucleated cell counts. TCRdb's table, derived via immunoSEQ multiplex PCR, lists solely in-frame clones and lacks some. The V and J calls and the clone size are those of that table, but D and trimming were determined from the DNA. The sample consists of 150,000 or so clones, 87% of them appearing once. The germline V gene encodes CDR1 ENHRY and CDR2 SYGVKD. The CDR3 has 14 residues. The V segment lost 4 bases and the J segment 3 bases; nucleotides outside the gene matches: 1. Sequencing input: peripheral blood. The TCR comes from a man older than 75 with acute or convalescent COVID-19. This chain joins TRBV10-3 and TRBJ2-5; 11 bases fit TRBD2. In nucleotides, the CDR3 is TGTGCCATCAGTGGGGGACTAGCGGAAGAGACCCAGTACTTC. Its translation: CAISGGLAEETQYF.